This entry describes one T cell receptor beta chain. This clone was found once. Its antigen is still unknown. Base quality data are lacking; no much larger clone is found one base away. As encoded in the germline V gene, CDR1 is MNHNS while CDR2 is SASEGT. The junction carries 11 bases between V and J, which are trimmed by 5 bases and 4 bases respectively. From the cysteine through the phenylalanine, the CDR3 covers 13 amino acids. The only DNA kept is the CDR3, 39 bases in frame from the first base. This sample was taken from a study of blood T cell repertoires in COVID-19 (TCRdb year 2020). Background on the whole study: Samples covering the acute and convalescent phases of COVID-19 were provided by collaborators in the United States, Italy and Spain. Samples were obtained from the ongoing ImmuneRACE study (first 160 participants) and from 1,254 subjects provided by 6 global collaborators. The repertoires were released in a freely available public database intended as a resource for research on the immune response to SARS-CoV-2. Where available, HLA class I and class II types were obtained from metadata supplied by the sample provider rather than from assay-based typing. The sample metadata nearly always contained a de-identified subject ID, COVID-19 status, age in years and sex. The material from the prospective study consisted of cDNA or gDNA derived from T cells, B-cell-depleted T cells, or PBMCs. Deeply sampled blood TCRbeta repertoires from subjects exposed to, actively infected with, or recovered from COVID-19 were included in the dataset.

The collaborating institutions used their own protocols to collect whole blood in K2EDTA tubes. Collaborator samples were shipped for TCRbeta analysis as frozen whole blood, isolated PBMCs, or DNA extracted from either sample type. Summary of the overall study and its limitations: Clinical and demographic metadata were provided uncurated, with the amount varying by source and participant.

TCRbeta CDR3 regions were amplified from genomic DNA by means of the immunoSEQ Assay, a bias-controlled multiplex PCR. As for the original processing: The number of nucleated cells in each sample was estimated from the amplification of reference gene primers within the assay. To quantify the absolute abundance of each unique TCRbeta CDR3 rearrangement, sequence reads were collapsed and filtered. For each sample, productive Simpson clonality was calculated by taking the square root of Simpson's diversity index across productive rearrangements. Not all clones reach the TCRdb copy of this immuneACCESS table, which keeps in-frame sequences only. Checked studies attribute under half of the gap to unresolved V genes and leave the rest unexplained. The V and J calls and the clone size are those of that table, but D and trimming were determined from the DNA. The sample contains around 100,000 clones, around 91% of them found a single time. The biggest ten clones account for around 32% of the sample.

The TCR originated in an elderly woman with acute or convalescent COVID-19. Sequencing used peripheral blood. In this chain, TRBV6-1 is recombined with TRBJ1-1; the D segment could be TRBD1, given 6 matching bases. The CDR3 region has the sequence CASSLQGSTEAFF. The DNA sequence is as follows: TGTGCCAGCAGTCTACAGGGCAGCACTGAAGCTTTCTTT.